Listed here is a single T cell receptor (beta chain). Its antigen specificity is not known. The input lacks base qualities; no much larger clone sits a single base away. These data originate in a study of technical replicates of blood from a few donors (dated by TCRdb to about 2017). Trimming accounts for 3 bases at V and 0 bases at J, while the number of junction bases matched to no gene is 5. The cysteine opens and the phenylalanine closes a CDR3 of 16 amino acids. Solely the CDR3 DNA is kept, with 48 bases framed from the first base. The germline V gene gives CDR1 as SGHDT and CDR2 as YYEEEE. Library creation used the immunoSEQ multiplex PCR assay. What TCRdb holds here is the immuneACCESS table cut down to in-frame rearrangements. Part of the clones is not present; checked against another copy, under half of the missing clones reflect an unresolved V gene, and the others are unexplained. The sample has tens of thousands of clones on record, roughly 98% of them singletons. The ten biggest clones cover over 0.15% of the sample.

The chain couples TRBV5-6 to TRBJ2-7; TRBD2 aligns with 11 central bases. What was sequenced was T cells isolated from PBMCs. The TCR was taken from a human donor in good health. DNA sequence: TGTGCCAGCAGCTCCGCCGGGACTAGCGGCTCCTACGAGCAGTACTTC. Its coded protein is CASSSAGTSGSYEQYF.